This passage covers 7 T cell receptor beta chains from one sample sequenced in a study of blood T cell repertoires in COVID-19. The table came from immunoSEQ multiplex PCR; TCRdb's copy has only in-frame clones and leaves some out. The sample holds 150,000 to 200,000 clones; about 88% are singletons and the top ten take roughly 1.2%. The sequenced sample consisted of PBMCs or T cells enriched from blood (not recorded which). The origin of the receptors is a human donor with acute COVID-19. The donor label of this sample is uncertain.

This clone has only one observation. The gene calls are TRBV19 and TRBJ1-2; D unclear. This CDR3 region has 15 residues. Germline assignment: CDR1 LNHDA and CDR2 SQIVND (reference sequence). Trimming took off 4 bases at V and 3 bases at J, with 15 bases between the two ends. The CDR3 spells CASSKEGLWDYGYTF. The CDR3 nucleotides read TGTGCCAGTAGTAAGGAGGGTCTCTGGGACTATGGCTACACCTTC.

This clone has a single count. J is TRBJ2-7 and V is TRBV4-1; 12 bases line up with TRBD2. The V gene's germline CDR1 is MGHRA and CDR2 YSYEKL. CDR3 length: 21 residues. The junction had 19 bases not matched to a gene; V was cut back by 0 bases and J by 4 bases. The CDR3 loop is CASSQDELIGQRLAGAYEQYF. CDR3 in DNA: TGCGCCAGCAGCCAAGATGAATTAATAGGGCAGAGACTAGCGGGGGCGTACGAGCAGTACTTC.

This chain connects TRBV7-3 to TRBJ2-1; D not resolved. Germline assignment: CDR1 SGHTA and CDR2 FQGTGA. The CDR3 is made up of 12 amino acids. V lost 4 bases and J lost 6, with 7 bases in between. For the CDR3, the DNA is TGTGCCAGCAGCTCCCGCGGCAATGAGCAGTTCTTC. Its translation: CASSSRGNEQFF.

The chain joins TRBV11-2 to TRBJ2-7; tentative D call: TRBD2 (6 bases). V gave up 7 bases and J gave up 1 base, with 11 bases separating them. Germline V CDR1 and CDR2: SGHAT, FQNNGV. The CDR3 totals 13 residues. The CDR3 nucleotides read TGTGCCAGCAATTTCGGGGGATCCTACGAGCAGTACTTC. The encoded protein is CASNFGGSYEQYF.

The genes are TRBV18 and TRBJ1-1; 7 positions agree with TRBD1. V was pared by 3 bases and J by 0 bases, with 7 bases of the junction left unmatched. This CDR3 region has 16 residues. CDR1 is KGHSH and CDR2 is LQKENI in the germline V gene. DNA of the CDR3: TGTGCCAGCTCACCTGCCTGGGACAGCATGAACACTGAAGCTTTCTTT. Translation: CASSPAWDSMNTEAFF.

The gene calls are TRBV27 and TRBJ1-1; 9 bases line up with TRBD1. V lost 0 bases, J lost 1 base, and 9 bases stayed unmatched. The germline V gene encodes CDR1 MNHEY and CDR2 SMNVEV (reference sequence). The CDR3 has 18 residues. CDR3 loop: CASSLSTIGQGPNTEAFF. In nucleotides, the CDR3 is TGTGCCAGCAGTTTATCGACGATTGGACAGGGGCCGAACACTGAAGCTTTCTTT.

This chain links TRBV9 with TRBJ1-1, with D perhaps matching TRBD1 (6 bases). Germline V gene data show CDR1 as SGDLS and CDR2 as YYNGEE. This CDR3 is 13 amino acids long. Trimming pared 3 bases from V and 12 bases from J, leaving 18 bases between. CDR3 nucleotide sequence: TGTGCCAGCAGCGACAACAGGGAGGGTATACCTTTCTTT. This translates into CASSDNREGIPFF.